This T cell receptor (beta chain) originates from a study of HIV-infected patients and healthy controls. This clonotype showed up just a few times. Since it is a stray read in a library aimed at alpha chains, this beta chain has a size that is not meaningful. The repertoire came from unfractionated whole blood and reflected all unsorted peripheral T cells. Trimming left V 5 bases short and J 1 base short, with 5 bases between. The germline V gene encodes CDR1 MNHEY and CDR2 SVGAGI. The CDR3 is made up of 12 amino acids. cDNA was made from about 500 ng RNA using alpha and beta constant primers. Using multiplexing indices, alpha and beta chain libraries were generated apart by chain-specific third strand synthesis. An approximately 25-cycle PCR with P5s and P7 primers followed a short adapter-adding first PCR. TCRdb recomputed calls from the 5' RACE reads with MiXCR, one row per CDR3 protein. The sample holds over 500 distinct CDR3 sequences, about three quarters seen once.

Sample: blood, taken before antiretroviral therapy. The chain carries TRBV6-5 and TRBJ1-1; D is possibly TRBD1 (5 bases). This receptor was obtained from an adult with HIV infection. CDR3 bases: TGTGCCAGCAGTACAGGGAACACTGAAGCTTTCTTT. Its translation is CASSTGNTEAFF.